The TCR beta chain described here comes from a study of CD8 T cells in Susac syndrome. This CDR3 has 13 amino acids. V trimming: 7 bases; J trimming: 7 bases; junction bases outside the gene matches: 4. CDR1 SQVTM and CDR2 ANQGSEA come from the germline V gene. Controls comprised healthy donors matched for age and sex. Bulk CD8+ and CD4+ cells came from magnetic negative isolation; CD8+ TEMRA by FACS. Random hexamers primed reverse transcription of about 0.5 to 1 ug RNA. MiXCR, applied by TCRdb to the immunoSEQ multiplex PCR reads, yields one record per CDR3 protein. The sample includes approximately 110,000 distinct CDR3 sequences, around 95% of them seen just once.

What was sequenced was CD4+ T cells from PBMCs. This receptor was identified in a human donor in good health. V is TRBV29-1 and J is TRBJ1-6; 10 bases map to TRBD1. The CDR3: CSALTGGNSPLHF. The DNA for the CDR3 is TGCAGCGCCTTGACAGGGGGCAATTCACCCCTCCACTTT. The full variable domain, its missing parts supplied by reference TRBV29-1 and TRBJ1-6, is SAVISQKPSRDICQRGTSLTIQCQVDSQVTMMFWYRQQPGQSLTLIATANQGSEATYESGFVIDKFPISRPNLTFSTLTVSNMSPEDSSIYLCSALTGGNSPLHFGNGTRLTVT.